These T cell receptor beta chains were read from a single sample in a study of T cells in tuberculosis. The assay was immunoSEQ multiplex PCR, and TCRdb's table has in-frame clones only and misses some. The sample lists roughly 31,000 clones; roughly 82% were seen once. Sample: PBMCs, taken at tuberculosis diagnosis. These receptors originate from an adult with tuberculosis. Each CDR3 is given with its conserved first and last residue. The D gene is left open where the match is weak. Size is stated for part of the rows, as once, few or many counts, or as a class when the clone is expanded.

>-|TRBJ2-3|TRBD1|TRBV13
CASSSGQGTDTQYF
TGTGCCAGCAGCTCGGGACAGGGCACAGATACGCAGTATTTT
>-|TRBJ1-1|-|TRBV6-1
CASSDRVNTEAFF
TGTGCCAGCAGTGACAGGGTGAACACTGAAGCTTTCTTT
>-|TRBJ2-1|TRBD2|TRBV14
CASSLSSGPNNEQFF
TGTGCCAGCAGCTTATCTAGCGGCCCTAACAATGAGCAGTTCTTC
>-|TRBJ2-2|-|TRBV19
CASYFLPGDWAGELFF
TGTGCCAGTTACTTTCTGCCGGGGGATTGGGCCGGGGAGCTGTTTTTT
>-|TRBJ1-1|-|TRBV4-1
CASSQEMSGSSLNTEAFF
TGCGCCAGCAGCCAAGAGATGTCAGGCAGCTCCTTGAACACTGAAGCTTTCTTT
>once|TRBJ2-1|TRBD2|TRBV28
CASSLLAGFANEQFF
TGTGCCAGCAGTCTACTAGCGGGATTTGCAAATGAGCAGTTCTTC
>-|TRBJ1-2|-|TRBV25-1
CASSALGGADYGYTF
TGTGCCAGCAGTGCCCTAGGAGGGGCTGACTATGGCTACACCTTC
>-|TRBJ2-5|-|TRBV19
CASSRTDQETQYF
TGTGCCAGTAGTCGGACAGATCAAGAGACCCAGTACTTC
>-|TRBJ1-2|TRBD1|TRBV29-1
CSVGGQPHGYTF
TGCAGCGTGGGGGGACAGCCACATGGCTACACCTTC
>-|TRBJ2-7|TRBD1|TRBV6-1
CASRAQTGAVEQYF
TGTGCCAGCAGAGCCCAAACAGGGGCGGTCGAGCAGTACTTC
>-|TRBJ2-4|-|TRBV2
CASSGQVAKNIQYF
TGTGCCAGCAGTGGACAGGTAGCCAAAAACATTCAGTACTTC
>few|TRBJ1-1|TRBD1|TRBV30
CAWTQGGTEAFF
TGTGCCTGGACCCAGGGGGGCACTGAAGCTTTCTTT
>once|TRBJ2-7|TRBD1|TRBV5-1
CASSLARGPYEQYF
TGCGCCAGCAGCTTGGCCAGGGGGCCATACGAGCAGTACTTC
>-|TRBJ2-7|TRBD1|TRBV2
CASTGQGIHEQYF
TGTGCCAGCACCGGACAGGGGATCCACGAGCAGTACTTC
>-|TRBJ2-1|TRBD2|TRBV2
CASRGTSTYNEQFF
TGTGCCAGCAGAGGGACTAGCACCTACAATGAGCAGTTCTTC
>-|TRBJ1-1|-|TRBV18
CASSPLGSGLGTEAFF
TGTGCCAGCTCACCTTTGGGGTCAGGGTTGGGAACTGAAGCTTTCTTT
>-|TRBJ2-2|-|TRBV5-1
CASSVSGQVNTGELFF
TGCGCCAGCAGCGTCTCTGGGCAGGTGAACACCGGGGAGCTGTTTTTT
>-|TRBJ2-1|TRBD2|TRBV2
CASKRTSSNEQFF
TGTGCCAGCAAAAGGACTAGCTCCAATGAGCAGTTCTTC
>-|TRBJ2-7|TRBD2|TRBV19
CASSRTLAGVTYEQYF
TGTGCCAGTAGTAGGACACTAGCGGGGGTTACCTACGAGCAGTACTTC
>-|TRBJ2-7|TRBD1|TRBV4-1
CASPRTGGLSYEQYF
TGCGCCAGCCCTAGGACAGGGGGCTTGTCCTACGAGCAGTACTTC
>-|TRBJ2-7|TRBD1|TRBV6-5
CASTPGSGGTYEQYF
TGTGCCAGCACCCCGGGGTCAGGGGGCACCTACGAGCAGTACTTC
>once|TRBJ2-5|-|TRBV6-1
CASSEALSYPRETQYF
TGTGCCAGCAGTGAAGCGCTTTCCTATCCCCGGGAGACCCAGTACTTC
>once|TRBJ1-3|-|TRBV10-2
CASSGRGSSGNTIYF
TGCGCCAGCAGTGGTCGGGGGAGCTCTGGAAACACCATATATTTT
>few|TRBJ2-3|-|TRBV18
CASSPLTTSKDTQYF
TGTGCCAGCTCACCACTGACAACTTCTAAAGATACGCAGTATTTT
>few|TRBJ2-1|TRBD2|TRBV29-1
CSVEVPAGYNEQFF
TGCAGCGTTGAAGTTCCAGCGGGGTACAATGAGCAGTTCTTC
>-|TRBJ1-2|-|TRBV5-4
CASSFKGDYGYTF
TGTGCCAGCAGCTTTAAGGGGGACTATGGCTACACCTTC
>-|TRBJ2-3|-|TRBV7-3
CASSWRAGGTDTQYF
TGTGCCAGCAGCTGGAGGGCTGGGGGCACAGATACGCAGTATTTT
>-|TRBJ2-1|-|TRBV15
CATLLPSSYNEQFF
TGTGCCACCCTCCTACCGAGCTCCTACAATGAGCAGTTCTTC
>-|TRBJ1-5|TRBD1|TRBV19
CASSRAGQGQGQPQHF
TGTGCCAGTAGTAGGGCGGGACAGGGGCAGGGTCAGCCCCAGCATTTT
>-|TRBJ2-3|TRBD2|TRBV15
CATGTSGQHTQYF
TGTGCCACGGGGACTAGCGGACAACATACGCAGTATTTT